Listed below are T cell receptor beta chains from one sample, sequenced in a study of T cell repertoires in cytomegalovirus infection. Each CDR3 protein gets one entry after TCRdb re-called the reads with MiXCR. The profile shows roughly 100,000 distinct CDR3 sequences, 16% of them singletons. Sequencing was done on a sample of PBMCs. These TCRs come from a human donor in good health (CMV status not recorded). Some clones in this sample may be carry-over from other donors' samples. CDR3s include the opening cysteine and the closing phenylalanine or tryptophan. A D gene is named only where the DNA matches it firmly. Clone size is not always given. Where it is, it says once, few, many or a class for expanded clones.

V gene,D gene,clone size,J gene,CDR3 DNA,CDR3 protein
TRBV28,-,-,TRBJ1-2,TGTGCCAGCAGTACCTCAGACCTCCCGGGAGACTATGGCTACACCTTC,CASSTSDLPGDYGYTF
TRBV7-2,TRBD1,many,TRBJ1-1,TGTGCCAGCAGCTCCACCCCGGACAGGGGAGGGACTGAAGCTTTCTTT,CASSSTPDRGGTEAFF
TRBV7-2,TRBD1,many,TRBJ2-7,TGTGCCAGCAGCTTAGACCAGGGGGCCTACGAGCAGTACTTC,CASSLDQGAYEQYF
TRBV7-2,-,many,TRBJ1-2,TGTGCCAGCAGCCCCCTTAACTATGGCTACACCTTC,CASSPLNYGYTF
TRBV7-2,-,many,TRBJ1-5,TGTGCCAGCAGCTTAGACCCGATAAAGCCCCAGCATTTT,CASSLDPIKPQHF
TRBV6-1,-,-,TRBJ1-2,TGTGACAGCAGGGAGAAATACCAGGGGACCCGTAACTATGGCTACACCTTC,CDSREKYQGTRNYGYTF
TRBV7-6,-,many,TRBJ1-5,TGTGCCAGCAGCCCACAGGGTGGCAATCAGCCCCAGCATTTT,CASSPQGGNQPQHF
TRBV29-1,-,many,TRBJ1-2,TGCAGCGTTGAAGGGGGCAGGGGCCTCTATGGCTACACCTTC,CSVEGGRGLYGYTF
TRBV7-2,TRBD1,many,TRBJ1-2,TGTGCCAGCAGTTCGGGACAGTCGAACTATGGCTACACCTTC,CASSSGQSNYGYTF
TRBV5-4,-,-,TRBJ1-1,TGTGCCAGCAGCTTGGATGGGGGTGGCACTGAAGCTTTCTTT,CASSLDGGGTEAFF
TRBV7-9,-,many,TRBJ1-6,TGTGCCAGCAGCTTTAGGCCTCCTAATTCACCCCTCCACTTT,CASSFRPPNSPLHF
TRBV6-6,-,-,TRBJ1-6,TGTGCCAGCAGACAGGAAAAATATAATTCACCCCTCCACTTT,CASRQEKYNSPLHF
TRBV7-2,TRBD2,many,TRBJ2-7,TGTGCCAGCAGCTCTCAAGCCGGGACTAGGGGAGGAGTCGACGAGCAGTACTTC,CASSSQAGTRGGVDEQYF
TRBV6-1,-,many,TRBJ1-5,TGTGCCAGCATTAAATCGGATCCCCGGCGTCAGCCCCAGCATTTT,CASIKSDPRRQPQHF
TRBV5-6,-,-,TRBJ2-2,TGTGCCAGCAGCCCGTTTTCCAGGGGCGACACCGGGGAGCTGTTTTTT,CASSPFSRGDTGELFF
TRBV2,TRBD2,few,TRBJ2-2,TGTGCCAGCGAACTAGCGGGGGTCACCGGGGAGCTGTTTTTT,CASELAGVTGELFF
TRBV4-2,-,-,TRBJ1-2,TGTGCCAGCAGCGACGAGATGGGAATGAGCTACACCTTC,CASSDEMGMSYTF
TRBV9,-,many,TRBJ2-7,TGTGCCAGCAGCCCGGCCGCCACAGGGTTCTACGAGCAGTACTTC,CASSPAATGFYEQYF
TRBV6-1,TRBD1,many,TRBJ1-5,TGTGCCAGCAGTGTCTGGGACAGTAGCAATCAGCCCCAGCATTTT,CASSVWDSSNQPQHF
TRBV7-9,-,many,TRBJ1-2,TGTGCCAGCAGCCTACCGTTACAGGCACCAGGGCCCCAAAACTATGGCTACACCTTC,CASSLPLQAPGPQNYGYTF
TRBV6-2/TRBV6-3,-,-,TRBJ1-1,TGTGCCAGCAGTTACTCGATGGCGAGCACTAGGAACACTGAAGCTTTCTTT,CASSYSMASTRNTEAFF
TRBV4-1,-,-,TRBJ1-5,TGCGCCAGCAGCCAGGGGGGGGGGGGCAATCAGCCCCAGCATTTT,CASSQGGGGNQPQHF
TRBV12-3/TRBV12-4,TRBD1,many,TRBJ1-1,TGTGCCAGCAGTTTCAATCAGGGGGTGAACACTGAAGCTTTCTTT,CASSFNQGVNTEAFF
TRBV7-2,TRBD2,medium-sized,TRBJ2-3,TGTGCCAGCAGCTTAAGTAGCGGGGATTCAGATACGCAGTATTTT,CASSLSSGDSDTQYF
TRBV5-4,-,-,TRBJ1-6,TGTGCCAGCAGCTTGAACAGGCACTATAATTCACCCCTCCACTTT,CASSLNRHYNSPLHF
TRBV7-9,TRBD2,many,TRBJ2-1,TGTGCCAGCAGCTTAGGAGCGGGGGGGCCCAATGAGCAGTTCTTC,CASSLGAGGPNEQFF
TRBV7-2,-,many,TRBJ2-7,TGTGCCAGCAGCTTAGGTCGGGACTACGAGCAGTACTTC,CASSLGRDYEQYF
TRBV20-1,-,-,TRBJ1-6,TGCAGTGCCAGAGGGAGCTCCTATAATTCACCCCTCCACTTT,CSARGSSYNSPLHF
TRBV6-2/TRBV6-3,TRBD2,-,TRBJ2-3,TGTGCCAGCAGTTCCATACTCGGGAGGGGACTAGCGGTCACAGATACGCAGTATTTT,CASSSILGRGLAVTDTQYF
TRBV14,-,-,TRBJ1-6,TGTGCCAGCAGCCCTCGGGCAGGGGTTTGGGGGAGTTCACCCCTCCACTTT,CASSPRAGVWGSSPLHF
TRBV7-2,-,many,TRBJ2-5,TGTGCCAGCAGCTCGGGGAACCAAGAGACCCAGTACTTC,CASSSGNQETQYF
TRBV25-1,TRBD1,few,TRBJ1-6,TGTGCCAGCAGAAGACAGGGGGTAGATTCACCCCTCCACTTT,CASRRQGVDSPLHF
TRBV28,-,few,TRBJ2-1,TGTGCCAGCAGTTATTGGGGGGGCGAGAGCTCCTACAATGAGCAGTTCTTC,CASSYWGGESSYNEQFF
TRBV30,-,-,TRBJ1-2,TGTGCCTGGACGCGGGCCTATGGCTACACCTTC,CAWTRAYGYTF
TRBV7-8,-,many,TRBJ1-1,TGTGCCAGCAGCCGGACCCGGTGGTCTGAAGCTTTCTTT,CASSRTRWSEAFF
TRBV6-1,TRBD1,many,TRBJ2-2,TGTGCCAGCATACAGGGACAGGGCGCGCCCGGGGAGCTGTTTTTT,CASIQGQGAPGELFF
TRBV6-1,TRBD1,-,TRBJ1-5,TGTGCCAGCAGTGAACAGGGGGAGGATCGCAATCAGCCCCAGCATTTT,CASSEQGEDRNQPQHF
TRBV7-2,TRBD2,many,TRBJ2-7,TGTGCCAGCAGCTTAAGGGGGAGCGGGGGCTACACCTACGAGCAGTACTTC,CASSLRGSGGYTYEQYF
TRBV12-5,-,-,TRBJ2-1,TGTGCTAGTGATGTCGGACTGGGGGCCTACAATGAGCAGTTCTTC,CASDVGLGAYNEQFF
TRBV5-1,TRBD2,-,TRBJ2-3,TGCGCCAGCAGCTTGGTCCAGCGGGGGACCACAGATACGCAGTATTTT,CASSLVQRGTTDTQYF
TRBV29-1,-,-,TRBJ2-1,TGCAGGGTGGGAGACTGGACCGCGGGCAATGAGCAGTTCTTC,CRVGDWTAGNEQFF
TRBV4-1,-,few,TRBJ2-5,TGCGCCAGCAGCCGCCCGGACAGAGAGGGGGTGGCCCAGTACTTC,CASSRPDREGVAQYF
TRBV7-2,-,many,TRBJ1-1,TGTGCCAGCAGCTTAAAGAACACTGAAGCTTTCTTT,CASSLKNTEAFF
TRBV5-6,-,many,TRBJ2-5,TGTGCCAGCAGCTTGGGGGGGCTGCGGACCCAGTACTTC,CASSLGGLRTQYF
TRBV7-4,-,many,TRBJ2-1,TGTGCCAGCACCGGACCTTCCTCCTACAATGAGCAGTTCTTC,CASTGPSSYNEQFF
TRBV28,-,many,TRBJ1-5,TGTGCCAGCAGTTCCCAGTTTGGACAGCCCCAGCATTTT,CASSSQFGQPQHF
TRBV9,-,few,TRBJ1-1,TGTGCCAGCAGCGAGGCTATTGGCACTGAAGCTTTCTTT,CASSEAIGTEAFF
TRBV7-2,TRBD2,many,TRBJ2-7,TGTGCCAGCAGCTCGGGACTAGCGGGATACGAGCAGTACTTC,CASSSGLAGYEQYF
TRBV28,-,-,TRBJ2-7,TGTGCCAGCAGTTCCGGACAGAGCTCCTACGAGCAGTACTTC,CASSSGQSSYEQYF
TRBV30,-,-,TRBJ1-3,TGTGCCTGGAGTGTCAGGGCAGGGAGAAACACCATATATTTT,CAWSVRAGRNTIYF
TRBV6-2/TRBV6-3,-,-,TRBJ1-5,TGTGCCAGCAGTCGACAGGTCAATCAGCCCCAGCATTTT,CASSRQVNQPQHF
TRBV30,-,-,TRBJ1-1,TGTGCCTGGAGCCCGCTTCGGGCGGCCGAAGCTTTCTTT,CAWSPLRAAEAFF
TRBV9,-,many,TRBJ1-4,TGTGCCAGCAGCGTTACAGTATATGGTGAAAAACTGTTTTTT,CASSVTVYGEKLFF
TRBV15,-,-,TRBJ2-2,TGTGCCACCAGTTTCGGCCGAGACACCGGGGAGCTGTTTTTT,CATSFGRDTGELFF